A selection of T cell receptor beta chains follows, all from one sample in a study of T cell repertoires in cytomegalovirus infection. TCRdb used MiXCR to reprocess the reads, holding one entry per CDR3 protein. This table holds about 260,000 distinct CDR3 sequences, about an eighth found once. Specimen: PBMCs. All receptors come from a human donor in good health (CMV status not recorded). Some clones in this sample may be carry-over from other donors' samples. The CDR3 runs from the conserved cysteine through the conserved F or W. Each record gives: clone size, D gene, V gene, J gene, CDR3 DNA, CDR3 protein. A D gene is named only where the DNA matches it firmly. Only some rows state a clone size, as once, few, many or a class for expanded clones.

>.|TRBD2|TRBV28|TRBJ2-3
TGTGCCAGCAGATCTAGCGGGAGGCGTAGCACAGATACGCAGTATTTT
CASRSSGRRSTDTQYF
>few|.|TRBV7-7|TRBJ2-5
TGTGCCAGCAGCCCGTCCCCAGAGACCCAGTACTTC
CASSPSPETQYF
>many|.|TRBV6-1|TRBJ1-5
TGTGCCAGCAGTGGGGACATCTATCAGCCCCAGCATTTT
CASSGDIYQPQHF
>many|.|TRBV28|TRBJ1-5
TGTGCCAGCAGCCCTACCGGACTTCTTAATCAGCCCCAGCATTTT
CASSPTGLLNQPQHF
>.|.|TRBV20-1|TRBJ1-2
TGCAGTGCTAGTCCTCAGGGCAACTATGGCTACACCTTC
CSASPQGNYGYTF
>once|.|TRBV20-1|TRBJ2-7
TGCAGTGCTAGCGGGAAGACCTACGAGCAGTACTTC
CSASGKTYEQYF
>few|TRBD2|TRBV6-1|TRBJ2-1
TGTGCCAGCAGTGACGGGGCGGGGGGCGCTGAGCAGTTCTTC
CASSDGAGGAEQFF
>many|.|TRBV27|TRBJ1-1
TGTGCCAGCAGTTTGAGCCAGGGGTTGAACACTGAAGCTTTCTTT
CASSLSQGLNTEAFF
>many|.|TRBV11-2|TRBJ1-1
TGTGCCAGCAGCTTCCCGGGACACGCCACTGAAGCTTTCTTT
CASSFPGHATEAFF
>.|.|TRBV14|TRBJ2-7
TGTGCCAGCAGCCCCGTGTTAACCGGAAACTACGAGCAGTACTTC
CASSPVLTGNYEQYF
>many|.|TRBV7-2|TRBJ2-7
TGTGCCAGCAGCTCCCGGGAAACCTACGAGCAGTACTTC
CASSSRETYEQYF
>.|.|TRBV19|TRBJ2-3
TGTGCCAGTAGAGACCCGGGACTCCTCTCAGATACGCAGTATTTT
CASRDPGLLSDTQYF
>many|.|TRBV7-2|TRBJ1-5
TGTGCCAGCAGCTTAGAGGCGGGGTCAGGGGTTAGCAAACCCCAGCATTTT
CASSLEAGSGVSKPQHF
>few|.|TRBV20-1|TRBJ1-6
TGCAGTGCTGGACCCTCGGACGGGAGCTCCTATAATTCACCCCTCCACTTT
CSAGPSDGSSYNSPLHF
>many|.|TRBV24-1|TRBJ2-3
TGTGCCACCAGTGATCCTACGACAGCTACAGATACGCAGTATTTT
CATSDPTTATDTQYF
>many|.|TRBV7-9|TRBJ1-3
TGTGCCAGCAGCCATCGGGACCGCACTAACTCTGGAAACACCATATATTTT
CASSHRDRTNSGNTIYF
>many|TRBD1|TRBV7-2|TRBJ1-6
TGTGCCAGCAGCTCCCATGGGGACAGGGTTGCTTTCGATTCACCCCTCCACTTT
CASSSHGDRVAFDSPLHF
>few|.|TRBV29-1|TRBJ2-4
TGCATGGCAGAGGACTACAACATTCAGTACTTC
CMAEDYNIQYF
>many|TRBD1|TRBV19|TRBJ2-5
TGTGCCAGTAGACCTCCCGGGACAGGGGAAGAGACCCAGTACTTC
CASRPPGTGEETQYF
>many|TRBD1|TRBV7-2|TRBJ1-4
TGTGCCAGCAGCCCGGGACAGGGCCAGAATGAAAAACTGTTTTTT
CASSPGQGQNEKLFF
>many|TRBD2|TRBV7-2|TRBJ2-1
TGTGCCAGCAGCTTAGTCGGGAGGGGTGAGCAGTTCTTC
CASSLVGRGEQFF
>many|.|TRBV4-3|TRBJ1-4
TGCGCCAGCAGCCAAGAGTTCCAGGGAGCCGGCAAACTGTTTTTT
CASSQEFQGAGKLFF
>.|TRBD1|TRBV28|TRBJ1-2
TGTGCCAGCAGTTCGGAGGGGGCGGGGGTCGATGGCTACACCTTC
CASSSEGAGVDGYTF
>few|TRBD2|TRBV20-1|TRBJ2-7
TGCAGTGCTAGAGATCAAAGCGGGAGTGGCTACGAGCAGTACTTC
CSARDQSGSGYEQYF
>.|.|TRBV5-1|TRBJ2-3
TGCGCCAGCAGCCAGATAGGGCGGCCAGAACTCACAGATACGCAGTATTTT
CASSQIGRPELTDTQYF
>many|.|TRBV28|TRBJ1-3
TGTGCCAGCAGTTACCCGGCCCCCTCTGGAAACACCATATATTTT
CASSYPAPSGNTIYF
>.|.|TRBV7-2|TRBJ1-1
TGTGCCAGCAGCTTGCGGACGGGCATGAACACTGAAGCTTTCTTT
CASSLRTGMNTEAFF
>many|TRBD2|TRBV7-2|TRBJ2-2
TGTGCCAGCAGCTCTAGCGGGAGGAAATCCGGGGAGCTGTTTTTT
CASSSSGRKSGELFF
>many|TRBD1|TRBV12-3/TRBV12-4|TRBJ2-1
TGTGCCAGCAGTCGCAATTACAGGGGGCGTGAGCAGTTCTTC
CASSRNYRGREQFF
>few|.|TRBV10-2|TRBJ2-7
TGCGCCAGCAGTGAGGGGACCGGCTACGAGCAGTACTTC
CASSEGTGYEQYF
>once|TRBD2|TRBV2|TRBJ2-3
TGTGCCAGCAGTGAATACGGACTAGCGGGGGACACAGATACGCAGTATTTT
CASSEYGLAGDTDTQYF
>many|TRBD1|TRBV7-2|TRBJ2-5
TGTGCCAGCAGCTTACATAACAGGGGAGAGACCCAGTACTTC
CASSLHNRGETQYF
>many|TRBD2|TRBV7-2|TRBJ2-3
TGTGCCAGCAGCCGGGGACTAGCGGGAAGCGGAGGAAAGGCGCCGGATACGCAGTATTTT
CASSRGLAGSGGKAPDTQYF
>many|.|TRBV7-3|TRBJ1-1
TGTGCCAGCAGCCCGACCAAGGGCACTGAAGCTTTCTTT
CASSPTKGTEAFF
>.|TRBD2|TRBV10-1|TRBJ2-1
TGCGCCAGCAGTCCAAGCGGGGGGGTCTCCTACAATGAGCAGTTCTTC
CASSPSGGVSYNEQFF
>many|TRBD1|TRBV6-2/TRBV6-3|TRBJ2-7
TGTGCCAGCAGACACCTCGGACAGGGTGGGTACGAGCAGTACTTC
CASRHLGQGGYEQYF
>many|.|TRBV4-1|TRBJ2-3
TGCGCCAGCAGCCAAGAGGGCTATAGCACAGATACGCAGTATTTT
CASSQEGYSTDTQYF
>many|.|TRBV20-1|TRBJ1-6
TGCAGTGCTAGAGAAGTACCGGGGGCACCCCTCCACTTT
CSAREVPGAPLHF
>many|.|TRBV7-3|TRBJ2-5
TGTGCCAGCAGCTTTAGAGGCGGCCAAGAGACCCAGTACTTC
CASSFRGGQETQYF